This entry lists 5 T cell receptor beta chains sequenced from one sample in a study of T cell responses to AZD1222 COVID-19 vaccine. Libraries were prepared by immunoSEQ multiplex PCR; TCRdb keeps only in-frame clonotypes and omits some of them. Of approximately 61,000 clones listed, roughly four fifths are singletons. This specimen consisted of peripheral blood, obtained 28 days after the second AZD1222 dose. All receptors come from an adult who received the AZD1222 COVID-19 vaccine.

The DNA for the CDR3 is TGTGCCATCAGTGAGTCCTCGGGGAACTATGGCTACACCTTC. It yields the protein CAISESSGNYGYTF. V gene TRBV10-3 combines with J gene TRBJ1-2; D not resolved. V lost 0 bases to trimming and J lost 2 bases, with 7 bases between them. The CDR3 sequence is 14 residues long. Germline CDR1 ENHRY, CDR2 SYGVKD.

The gene calls are TRBV15 and TRBJ2-3, with TRBD2 as a possible D gene (5 bases). Germline CDR1 reads LNHNV; CDR2 reads YYDKDF (reference sequence). Trimming cost V 0 bases and J 3 bases, with 16 bases left between them. The CDR3 covers 17 residues. CDR3 in DNA: TGTGCCACCAGCAGAGACTCGAGCCCCCGAGGGACAGATACGCAGTATTTT. It translates to CATSRDSSPRGTDTQYF.

This clone appeared a single time. The chain carries TRBV5-8 and TRBJ1-5, with TRBD1 identical over 7 bases. Germline V gene data show CDR1 as SGHTS and CDR2 as YDEGEE. There are 14 residues in the CDR3. The junction had 7 bases not matched to a gene; V was cut back by 4 bases and J by 6 bases. The CDR3 spells CASSAGTVTQPQHF. The CDR3 nucleotides read TGTGCCAGCAGCGCGGGGACAGTCACTCAGCCCCAGCATTTT.

This clone was seen more than once but under ten times. The rearrangement joins TRBV5-4 to TRBJ2-1; TRBD2 matches 9 bases. This CDR3 contains 15 residues. Germline V gives CDR1 SGHNT, CDR2 YYREEE (reference sequence). J lost 8 bases, V lost 4 bases, and 10 bases had no gene match. This chain's CDR3 is CASSRSSGTTDEQFF. In nucleotides, the CDR3 is TGTGCCAGCAGCAGATCTAGCGGGACCACGGATGAGCAGTTCTTC.

This clone turned up a few times. The rearrangement uses TRBV10-3 and TRBJ2-7, with 10 nucleotides matching TRBD2. The J segment lost 5 bases and the V segment lost 6 bases, leaving 7 bases of the junction unmatched. The length of the CDR3 is 14 residues. Germline V gene lookup returns CDR1 ENHRY and CDR2 SYGVKD. Here the CDR3 reads CAIRKIAGGNEQYF. The CDR3 DNA is TGTGCCATCAGGAAGATAGCGGGAGGTAACGAGCAGTACTTC.